The 8 T cell receptor beta chains in this list originate from one sample, sequenced in a study of molecular identifiers for immune sequencing clone quantification. Each CDR3 protein is one row after TCRdb ran MiXCR on the PCR reads. This table holds about 98,000 distinct CDR3 sequences, about 35% found once. The sample consisted of naive CD8+ T cells from blood, with Jurkat cell RNA spiked in. Sample subset: FACS-sorted CD8+CD4-CCR7+CD45RA+ naive T cells. These receptor sequences come from a human donor in good health. Some libraries in this study had Jurkat cell RNA spiked in.

As concerns this clonotype: Here the CDR3 omits its conserved ending phenylalanine or tryptophan, so a read error is the likely source. The DNA is omitted, as the CDR3 cannot be located on it reliably, and the CDR3 follows TCRdb's listing. J is TRBJ2-5 and V is TRBV7-9. The CDR3 is 9 amino acids in total, end residues counted. Looked up from germline, CDR1 is SEHNR and CDR2 is FQNEAQ (reference sequence). The chain's CDR3 is CASSFHAPV.

Of note for this clonotype: One base away lies a much larger clone, so this may be a sequencing read error. The conserved phenylalanine or tryptophan normally closing the CDR3 is absent here, so this likely arose from a read error. V usage is TRBV29-1 and J usage is TRBJ2-7, with D unresolved. V dropped 4 bases and J dropped 5 bases, with 12 bases sitting between them. The CDR3 runs 12 residues. Germline V gives CDR1 SQVTM, CDR2 ANQGSEA. CDR3 sequence: CSVAPASHEQYI. For the CDR3, the DNA is TGCAGCGTTGCGCCGGCCAGTCACGAGCAGTACATC.

This clonotype was seen a handful of times. The chain recombines TRBV25-1 with TRBJ2-5; D is unclear. V lost 6 bases to trimming and J lost 4 bases, with 6 bases between them. Germline CDR1 is MGHDK and CDR2 is SYGVNS. The CDR3 is 11 residues long. This chain's CDR3 is CASRLGETQYF. The CDR3 DNA follows: TGTGCCAGCAGATTAGGAGAGACCCAGTACTTC. The variable domain in full, completed from reference TRBV25-1 and TRBJ2-5, reads EADIYQTPRYLVIGTGKKITLECSQTMGHDKMYWYQQDPGMELHLIHYSYGVNSTEKGDLSSESTVSRIRTEHFPLTLESARPSHTSQYLCASRLGETQYFGPGTRLLVL.

The CDR3: CASSQDRRTGKGEQFF. CDR3 sequence (DNA): TGCGCCAGCAGCCAAGATCGGAGGACGGGCAAAGGCGAGCAGTTCTTC. This rearrangement joins TRBV4-3 to TRBJ2-1; tentatively, D is TRBD2 (5 bases). The CDR3 spans 16 residues. V lost 0 bases and J 10 bases, leaving 19 bases between the germline ends. Looked up from germline, CDR1 is LGHNA and CDR2 is YSLEER.

This clonotype was recorded once. The chain combines TRBV9 with TRBJ2-1, with D possibly matching TRBD1 (6 bases). V was clipped by 2 bases and J by 1 base, with 7 bases between them. Germline V gene lookup returns CDR1 SGDLS and CDR2 YYNGEE. This CDR3 comprises 14 residues. The CDR3 is CASSVTGSYNEQFF. In DNA, the CDR3 is TGTGCCAGCAGCGTGACAGGTTCCTACAATGAGCAGTTCTTC. The full variable domain, its missing parts supplied by reference TRBV9 and TRBJ2-1, is DSGVTQTPKHLITATGQRVTLRCSPRSGDLSVYWYQQSLDQGLQFLIQYYNGEERAKGNILERFSAQQFPDLHSELNLSSLELGDSALYFCASSVTGSYNEQFFGPGTRLTVL.

The chain carries TRBV10-1 and TRBJ2-7; D ambiguous. The V end was cut by 8 bases, the J end by 1 base, with 12 bases between. This CDR3 has 13 amino acids. Looked up from germline, CDR1 is WNHNN and CDR2 is SYGVQD (reference sequence). The CDR3 reads CASRSDVSYEQYF. CDR3 DNA sequence: TGCGCCAGCCGTTCCGACGTATCCTACGAGCAGTACTTC.

This chain joins TRBV7-9 and TRBJ2-2, with 8 nucleotides matching TRBD1. CDR3 length: 13 residues. Trimming took 10 bases from V and 6 from J; bases not matched to a gene: 7. Germline-derived CDR1 and CDR2 are SEHNR and FQNEAQ (reference sequence). Here the CDR3 DNA reads TGTGCCATCGCAGGGGGCGCCGCCGGGGAGCTGTTTTTT. Its translation: CAIAGGAAGELFF.

This clonotype has a handful of counts. The chain joins TRBV27 to TRBJ1-5; TRBD1 might be the D (6 bases). This CDR3 is 17 amino acids long. The V end was cut by 2 bases, the J end by 2 bases, with 16 bases between. Germline V gene lookup returns CDR1 MNHEY and CDR2 SMNVEV (reference sequence). The CDR3 coding sequence is TGTGCCAGCAGTTTACCCAGGGGAGACCTTTGCAATCAGCCCCAGCATTTT. Protein product: CASSLPRGDLCNQPQHF.